Listed here are 9 T cell receptor beta chains from one sample, sequenced in a study of CD8+CD57+ T cells in acquired aplastic anemia. Genomic DNA constituted the template upon which TCR beta VDJ and CDR3 profiling was performed. TCRdb used MiXCR to reprocess the reads, holding one entry per CDR3 protein. The sample records about 170,000 distinct CDR3 sequences, 55% to 75% being singletons. Sequencing was performed on sorted CD4+, CD8+, or CD8+CD57+ T cells (not recorded which) from PBMCs. These receptors were taken from a human donor in good health.

J is TRBJ2-2 and V is TRBV29-1; no clear D gene. Germline V gene sequence: CDR1 SQVTM, CDR2 ANQGSEA. This CDR3 spans 11 amino acids. The V gene lost 6 bases and the J gene lost 7 bases, with 9 bases spanning the gap. CDR3 nucleotide sequence: TGCAGCGTAGGTGTTCACGGGGAGCTGTTTTTT. This gives the protein CSVGVHGELFF.

This sequence joins TRBV7-2 and TRBJ2-3; D perhaps matches TRBD2 (5 bases). Germline CDR1 SGHTA, CDR2 FQGNSA. Between the trimmed V and J ends, which lost 1 base and 5 bases, there was a span of 13 bases. This CDR3 spans 15 amino acids. CDR3 DNA: TGTGCCAGCAGCTTAGTGCCCCTTCGGGGAGATACGCAGTATTTT. This codes for CASSLVPLRGDTQYF.

The rearrangement joins TRBV5-1 to TRBJ2-1, with D tentatively TRBD2 (6 bases). The CDR3 length is 14 residues. CDR1 and CDR2 (germline): SGHRS, YFSETQ. V dropped 4 bases and J dropped 6 bases, with 14 bases sitting between them. The CDR3 DNA reads as TGCGCCAGCAGCGGAGGGGTTGGGGGCAATGAGCAGTTCTTC. Its translation is CASSGGVGGNEQFF. The full variable domain, rest sourced from reference TRBV5-1 and TRBJ2-1, is KAGVTQTPRYLIKTRGQQVTLSCSPISGHRSVSWYQQTPGQGLQFLFEYFSETQRNKGNFPGRFSGRQFSNSRSEMNVSTLELGDSALYLCASSGGVGGNEQFFGPGTRLTVL.

There are many counts of this clonotype. This sequence joins TRBV7-9 and TRBJ2-1, with 10 bases matching TRBD2. This CDR3 is 15 amino acids long. CDR1 and CDR2 (germline): SEHNR, FQNEAQ (reference sequence). Trimming at V came to 1 base and at J to 10 bases, leaving 7 bases not matched to a gene. CDR3 in DNA: TGTGCCAGCAGCTTAGAGCTAGCGGGAGTAGACGAGCAGTTCTTC. This sequence encodes CASSLELAGVDEQFF.

The chain has TRBV5-4 and TRBJ2-2; 7 positions match TRBD2. This CDR3 has 15 residues. The germline gives CDR1 SGHNT, CDR2 YYREEE (reference sequence). Trimming at V came to 2 bases and at J to 5 bases, leaving 6 bases not matched to a gene. The CDR3 region is CASSFGRRGTGELFF. The DNA for the CDR3 is TGTGCCAGCAGCTTTGGCAGGCGGGGGACCGGGGAGCTGTTTTTT.

The chain has TRBV19 and TRBJ1-2, with TRBD1 matching over 7 bases. J was trimmed by 10 bases and V by 3 bases; bases with no gene match: 8. CDR3 length: 13 residues. Germline V lookup: CDR1 LNHDA, CDR2 SQIVND (reference sequence). CDR3 region: CASSMTGTSDYTF. The CDR3 DNA follows: TGTGCCAGTAGTATGACAGGGACCTCTGACTACACCTTC.

This CDR3 is CSVEDPGGSSYEQYF. DNA of the CDR3: TGCAGCGTTGAAGATCCGGGGGGAAGCTCCTACGAGCAGTACTTC. The chain employs TRBV29-1 and TRBJ2-7; TRBD2 agrees at 7 bases. The junction had 5 bases not matched to a gene; V was cut back by 0 bases and J by 0 bases. Germline V gene data show CDR1 as SQVTM and CDR2 as ANQGSEA. The CDR3 covers 15 residues.

Concerning this clonotype: An end of the junction differs from the germline gene, which may be a read error. The rearrangement links TRBV7-9 to TRBJ1-5; the match to TRBD1 covers 9 bases. This CDR3 comprises 15 residues. Germline V CDR1 and CDR2: SEHNR, FQNEAQ (reference sequence). CDR3 region: CASSFGTGSSQPQHF. CDR3 nucleotide sequence: TGTGCCAGCAGCTTCGGGACAGGGAGCAGTCAGCCCCAGCATTTT.

The rearrangement uses TRBV10-2 and TRBJ2-3; 8 bases map to TRBD2. The CDR3 runs 14 residues. V lost 4 bases, J lost 2 bases, and 2 bases stayed unmatched. In germline, CDR1 is WSHSY, CDR2 SAAADI. The CDR3 protein is CASSVTSATDTQYF. The CDR3 region has the DNA TGCGCCAGCAGTGTGACTAGCGCCACAGATACGCAGTATTTT.